This T cell receptor (beta chain) was recovered during a study of identifying expanded T cells in peripheral blood. The repertoire was sequenced with immunoSEQ multiplex PCR; TCRdb's copy has only in-frame clones and lacks some. Of fewer than 85,000 clones listed, about 83% are singletons. This TCR came from a person between 18 and 69 years old in good health. Sequencing was carried out using blood.

CDR3 DNA: TGTGCCAGCAGCTCCCAGGGTGGGGAGACCCAGTACTTC. As protein: CASSSQGGETQYF. The chain has TRBV7-3 and TRBJ2-5; D possibly corresponds to TRBD1 (5 bases). The germline V and J ends were trimmed by 4 bases and 5 bases, with 11 bases remaining between them. Germline V lookup: CDR1 SGHTA, CDR2 FQGTGA. This CDR3 has 13 amino acids.